This T cell receptor beta chain was retrieved from a study of T cell changes during pregnancy in multiple sclerosis. This clone was found once. TCRdb's copy holds only in-frame clones and misses some; the assay was immunoSEQ multiplex PCR. The sample yields around 56,000 clones, 90% to 95% seen once. This CDR3 has 17 amino acids. This clonotype was sampled from a female donor with multiple sclerosis, enrolled in a pregnancy study. V and J are TRBV21-1 and TRBJ1-6. TRBV21-1 is termed a pseudogene. Sequencing was performed on CD4+ T cells from peripheral blood mononuclear cells, taken in the first trimester of pregnancy. CDR3 in amino acids: CASSIGPGGAGYSPLHF. In DNA form, the CDR3 reads TGTGCCAGCAGCATAGGGCCGGGAGGGGCAGGGTATTCACCCCTCCACTTT.